The 13 T cell receptor beta chains in this list originate from one sample, sequenced in a study of T cell responses to AZD1222 COVID-19 vaccine. Using immunoSEQ multiplex PCR, the repertoire was profiled, and TCRdb retains in-frame clones only, with some absent. The sample includes nearly 110,000 clones, roughly 90% seen only once; the top ten take roughly 6.5%. Sequencing was performed on peripheral blood, taken on day 0 of AZD1222 vaccination. These receptors were taken from an adult in good health.

The chain has TRBV7-3 and TRBJ1-1; 7 bases fit TRBD1. The CDR3 is 15 residues long. Unmatched junction bases numbered 6, after V lost 5 bases and J lost 0 bases. The germline V gene encodes CDR1 SGHTA and CDR2 FQGTGA. The CDR3 nucleotides are TGTGCCAGCAGCAGGTCGGGACAGTTGAACACTGAAGCTTTCTTT. Translation gives CASSRSGQLNTEAFF. The variable domain in full, completed from reference TRBV7-3 and TRBJ1-1, reads GAGVSQTPSNKVTEKGKYVELRCDPISGHTALYWYRQSLGQGPEFLIYFQGTGAADDSGLPNDRFFAVRPEGSVSTLKIQRTERGDSAVYLCASSRSGQLNTEAFFGQGTRLTVV.

V and J are TRBV7-9 and TRBJ1-1; D remains ambiguous. In germline, CDR1 is SEHNR, CDR2 FQNEAQ (reference sequence). The CDR3 extends over 14 amino acids. With 5 bases removed from V and 4 bases from J, the gap between germline ends came to 14 bases. Here the CDR3 reads CASSDPPRVTEAFF. The CDR3 DNA is TGTGCCAGCAGCGATCCTCCACGGGTCACTGAAGCTTTCTTT.

The rearrangement links TRBV7-9 to TRBJ2-5, with D uncertain. The CDR3 runs to 14 residues. Per germline, CDR1 SEHNR and CDR2 FQNEAQ (reference sequence). V shed 1 base and J shed 9 bases, with 15 bases lying between them. In DNA, the CDR3 is TGTGCCAGCAGCTTAGAGGTGACCAGGTCTGCCCAGTACTTC. Its protein is CASSLEVTRSAQYF. Based on the CDR3 plus reference TRBV7-9 and TRBJ2-5, the full variable domain is DTGVSQNPRHKITKRGQNVTFRCDPISEHNRLYWYRQTLGQGPEFLTYFQNEAQLEKSRLLSDRFSAERPKGSFSTLEIQRTEQGDSAMYLCASSLEVTRSAQYFGPGTRLLVL.

J is TRBJ1-1 and V is TRBV7-3, with 7 bases aligning to TRBD1. Germline V gives CDR1 SGHTA, CDR2 FQGTGA. This CDR3 spans 14 amino acids. The trim removed 5 bases at V and 8 bases at J, leaving 11 bases unmatched. CDR3 region: CASSQHGTVGEAFF. Written as DNA, the CDR3 is TGTGCCAGCAGCCAGCACGGGACAGTCGGAGAAGCTTTCTTT. The full variable domain, its missing parts supplied by reference TRBV7-3 and TRBJ1-1, is GAGVSQTPSNKVTEKGKYVELRCDPISGHTALYWYRQSLGQGPEFLIYFQGTGAADDSGLPNDRFFAVRPEGSVSTLKIQRTERGDSAVYLCASSQHGTVGEAFFGQGTRLTVV.

The chain links TRBV9 to TRBJ1-4; the D gene is possibly TRBD1 (6 bases). The CDR3 spans 15 residues. Germline assignment: CDR1 SGDLS and CDR2 YYNGEE. Trimming removed 4 bases from V and 5 bases from J, with 15 bases in between. CDR3 in amino acids: CASSPWVRGNEKLFF. The CDR3 DNA reads TGTGCCAGCAGCCCCTGGGTCAGGGGAAATGAAAAACTGTTTTTT.

V is TRBV10-3 and J is TRBJ1-2; D is unclear. Germline V gene data show CDR1 as ENHRY and CDR2 as SYGVKD. The V and J ends lost 0 bases and 4 bases respectively, with 9 bases between them. CDR3 length equals 14 residues. CDR3: CAISESAGTYGYTF. The CDR3 nucleotides are TGTGCCATCAGTGAGTCTGCAGGCACCTATGGCTACACCTTC.

The chain carries TRBV18 and TRBJ2-7; D unresolved. The V end lost 6 bases, the J end lost 1 base, and 10 bases lay between the germline ends. This CDR3 region has 13 residues. Looked up from germline, CDR1 is KGHSH and CDR2 is LQKENI. The DNA of the CDR3 is TGTGCCAGCTCTCCCCCTGCATCCTACGAGCAGTACTTC. Translation gives CASSPPASYEQYF.

The chain combines TRBV7-2 with TRBJ2-6, with D unclear. This CDR3 has 15 amino acids. The germline CDR1 and CDR2 sequences are SGHTA and FQGNSA. V was trimmed by 1 base and J by 4 bases, leaving 8 bases between them. CDR3 coding DNA: TGTGCCAGCAGCTTAGGGGCGGCGGGGGCCAACGTCCTGACTTTC. Amino acids: CASSLGAAGANVLTF.

This rearrangement joins TRBV15 to TRBJ2-7; 8 nucleotides align to TRBD1. Germline V gene sequence: CDR1 LNHNV, CDR2 YYDKDF (reference sequence). Trimming at V came to 3 bases and at J to 2 bases, leaving 6 bases not matched to a gene. The CDR3 has 15 residues. The CDR3 loop reads CATSRDRTGTYEQYF. DNA for the CDR3: TGTGCCACCAGCAGGGACCGGACAGGGACCTACGAGCAGTACTTC.

V gene TRBV28 combines with J gene TRBJ2-3; 12 positions agree with TRBD2. Per germline, CDR1 MDHEN and CDR2 SYDVKM. V was clipped by 5 bases and J by 1 base; unmatched bases: 4. The CDR3 consists of 16 residues. CDR3 amino acids: CASSRLAGVGTDTQYF. CDR3 coding DNA: TGTGCCAGCAGTCGACTAGCGGGAGTAGGCACAGATACGCAGTATTTT. The whole variable domain, filled in from reference TRBV28 and TRBJ2-3, reads DVKVTQSSRYLVKRTGEKVFLECVQDMDHENMFWYRQDPGLGLRLIYFSYDVKMKEKGDIPEGYSVSREKKERFSLILESASTNQTSMYLCASSRLAGVGTDTQYFGPGTRLTVL.

J is TRBJ1-6 and V is TRBV7-9; D unresolved. V was trimmed by 5 bases and J by 7 bases, leaving 12 bases between them. The germline V gene encodes CDR1 SEHNR and CDR2 FQNEAQ (reference sequence). The CDR3 length is 14 residues. The CDR3 is CASSAPGPNSPLHF. The CDR3 bases are TGTGCCAGCAGCGCCCCGGGCCCCAATTCACCCCTCCACTTT.

V usage is TRBV28 and J usage is TRBJ1-2; the D is unclear. CDR3 size: 11 residues. Deletions cut 6 bases from V and 6 bases from J, with 8 bases between. Germline values: CDR1 MDHEN, CDR2 SYDVKM. CDR3 amino acids: CASRSLNGYTF. The CDR3 nucleotides read TGTGCCAGCAGATCCCTTAATGGCTACACCTTC.

The chain joins TRBV11-3 to TRBJ2-7; D might be TRBD2 (7 bases). Germline CDR1 and CDR2: SGHNT and YENEEA. The CDR3 length is 16 residues. With 3 bases removed from V and 5 bases from J, the gap between germline ends came to 20 bases. The DNA for the CDR3 is TGTGCCAGCAGCTTCGTTGGGGGCGGGAGAGGAGACGAGCAGTACTTC. It encodes CASSFVGGGRGDEQYF.